Listed below are T cell receptor beta chains from one sample, sequenced in a study of OX40 agonist ivuxolimab in advanced cancers. Measured with immunoSEQ multiplex PCR; TCRdb has only the in-frame clones, and not every one. The repertoire has approximately 12,000 clones, over 60% of them found once; the top ten carry about 30%. The sample here was CD4+ or CD8+ T cells sorted from blood, taken in a trial of the OX40 agonist ivuxolimab. The receptors shown here come from an adult with an advanced solid tumor such as melanoma, head and neck, liver or kidney cancer. CDR3s include the opening cysteine and the closing phenylalanine or tryptophan. Each record gives: V gene, J gene, CDR3 length, CDR3 protein.

TRBV6-5	TRBJ1-1	13	CASSSLPGAEAFF
TRBV7-9	TRBJ2-7	12	CASSLRGYEQYF
TRBV6-1	TRBJ1-2	15	CASRGTGWLPYGYTF
TRBV29-1	TRBJ1-2	12	CSVESLDYGYTF
TRBV7-8	TRBJ2-7	14	CASSLGLTPFEQYF
TRBV7-9	TRBJ2-1	15	CASSFGLAGKDEQFF
TRBV6-5	TRBJ2-3	13	CASSYSNWDTQYF
TRBV11-3	TRBJ2-3	13	CASSSGTTDTQYF
TRBV28	TRBJ1-2	16	CASSNSPTDANYGYTF
TRBV5-1	TRBJ1-1	14	CASSLWSLNTEAFF
TRBV11-2	TRBJ2-7	15	CASSWGQGFSYEQYF
TRBV11-2	TRBJ2-1	16	CASSPLGLAGHNEQFF
TRBV28	TRBJ2-1	18	CASSVGATLPDFYNEQFF
TRBV6-1	TRBJ1-2	18	CASSEGWTGEEPNYGYTF
TRBV27	TRBJ2-1	14	CASRETRGIGEQFF
TRBV6-5	TRBJ1-4	16	CASSYSPGLGDEKLFF
TRBV7-2	TRBJ2-1	13	CASSLWAYNEQFF
TRBV6-1	TRBJ2-7	15	CASTRRGGGTYEQYF
TRBV2	TRBJ2-7	14	CASSVPANPYEQYF
TRBV27	TRBJ2-3	20	CASSSGLAGEGGTSTDTQYF